This T cell receptor beta chain emerged from a study of control samples from healthy donors and cancer patients. Profiled with immunoSEQ multiplex PCR; TCRdb holds only in-frame clones, not every one. The data show under 450,000 clones, about nine tenths seen once. V was trimmed by 6 bases and J by 8 bases, leaving 20 bases between them. Germline loops: CDR1 SQVTM, CDR2 ANQGSEA. This CDR3 region has 14 residues. The chain uses TRBV29-1 and TRBJ2-1; TRBD1 or TRBD2 may be the D gene (6 bases each). This receptor was obtained from a man aged 35-49 years with head and neck cancer. The sequencing sample was made of PBMCs. The CDR3 DNA reads as TGCAGCGTCGAGGGGGGTAACCCGAGGCATGAGCAGTTCTTC. Translation gives CSVEGGNPRHEQFF.